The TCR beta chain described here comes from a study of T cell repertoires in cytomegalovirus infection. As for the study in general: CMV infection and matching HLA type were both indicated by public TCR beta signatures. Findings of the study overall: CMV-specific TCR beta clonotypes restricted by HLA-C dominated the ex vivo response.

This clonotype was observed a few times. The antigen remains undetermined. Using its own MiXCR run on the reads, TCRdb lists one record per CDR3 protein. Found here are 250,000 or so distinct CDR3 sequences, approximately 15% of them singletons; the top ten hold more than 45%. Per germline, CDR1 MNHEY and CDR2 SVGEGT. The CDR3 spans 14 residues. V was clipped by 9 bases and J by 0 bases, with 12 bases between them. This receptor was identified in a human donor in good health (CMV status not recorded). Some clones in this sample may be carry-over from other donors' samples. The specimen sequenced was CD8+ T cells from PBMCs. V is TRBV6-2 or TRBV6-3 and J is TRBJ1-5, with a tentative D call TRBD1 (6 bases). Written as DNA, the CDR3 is TGTGCCAGTACAGGGCTTAATAGCAATCAGCCCCAGCATTTT. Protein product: CASTGLNSNQPQHF.